This TCR beta chain was observed in a study of blood T cell repertoires in COVID-19. Study overall: The study drew acute and convalescent COVID-19 samples from the United States, Italy and Spain. The analysed material was cDNA or gDNA that came from T cells, B-cell-depleted T cells, or PBMCs.

The CDR3 runs 15 residues. Germline V CDR1 and CDR2: SGDLS, YYNGEE. V lost 3 bases to trimming and J lost 4 bases; unmatched junction nucleotides: 7. The data were produced by immunoSEQ multiplex PCR, yet TCRdb's version contains in-frame clones alone and is incomplete. The sample gives 200,000 to 250,000 clones, about 90% of which show up once; 3% to 3.5% is in the top ten. The V call is TRBV9, the J call TRBJ1-2, with TRBD1 matching over 9 bases. The TCR was taken from a woman aged 25 to 39 who had recovered from COVID-19. The sample taken for sequencing was peripheral blood. Here the CDR3 DNA reads TGTGCCAGCAGCGGGGGACAGGGAATATCCTATGGCTACACCTTC. As protein: CASSGGQGISYGYTF. The full variable domain, with the rest looked up from reference TRBV9 and TRBJ1-2, is DSGVTQTPKHLITATGQRVTLRCSPRSGDLSVYWYQQSLDQGLQFLIQYYNGEERAKGNILERFSAQQFPDLHSELNLSSLELGDSALYFCASSGGQGISYGYTFGSGTRLTVV.